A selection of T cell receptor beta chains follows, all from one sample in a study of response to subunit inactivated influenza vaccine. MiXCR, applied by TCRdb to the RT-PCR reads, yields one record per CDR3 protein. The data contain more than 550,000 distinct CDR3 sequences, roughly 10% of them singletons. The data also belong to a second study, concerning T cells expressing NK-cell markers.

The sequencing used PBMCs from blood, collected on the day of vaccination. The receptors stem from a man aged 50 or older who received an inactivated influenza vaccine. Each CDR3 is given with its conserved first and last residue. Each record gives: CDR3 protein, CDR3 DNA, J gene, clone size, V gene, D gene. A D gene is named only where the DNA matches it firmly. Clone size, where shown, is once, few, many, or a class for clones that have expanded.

CDR3: CASSSDRGPAFF
DNA: TGCGCCAGCAGCTCAGACAGGGGGCCCGCTTTCTTT
J: TRBJ1-1
size: NA
V: TRBV5-1
D: TRBD1

CDR3: CSAPGPRGNIQYF
DNA: TGCAGTGCGCCGGGACCAAGAGGAAACATTCAGTACTTC
J: TRBJ2-4
size: many
V: TRBV20-1
D: NA

CDR3: CASSELTGHQETQYF
DNA: TGTGCCAGCAGTGAATTGACGGGACACCAAGAGACCCAGTACTTC
J: TRBJ2-5
size: few
V: TRBV25-1
D: NA

CDR3: CASSDPRLAGGTDTQYF
DNA: TGTGCCAGCAGCGACCCCCGGCTAGCGGGGGGTACAGATACGCAGTATTTT
J: TRBJ2-3
size: few
V: TRBV9
D: TRBD2

CDR3: CAAYTSGSYDEQYF
DNA: TGTGCCGCCTATACTAGCGGGAGTTACGACGAGCAGTACTTC
J: TRBJ2-7
size: NA
V: TRBV24-1
D: TRBD2

CDR3: CASSLEDRGTGELFF
DNA: TGTGCCAGCAGCTTAGAGGACAGGGGGACCGGGGAGCTGTTTTTT
J: TRBJ2-2
size: few
V: TRBV11-1
D: TRBD1

CDR3: CASSSQGTGVGDTQYF
DNA: TGTGCCAGCAGCTCCCAGGGGACAGGGGTCGGGGATACGCAGTATTTT
J: TRBJ2-3
size: few
V: TRBV7-2
D: TRBD1

CDR3: CASSSSPNRGNEQFF
DNA: TGTGCTAGCAGCTCCTCACCCAACAGGGGTAATGAGCAGTTCTTC
J: TRBJ2-1
size: few
V: TRBV7-7
D: TRBD1

CDR3: CASSFPPGYIQYF
DNA: TGTGCCAGCAGCTTCCCGCCCGGTTACATTCAGTACTTC
J: TRBJ2-4
size: few
V: TRBV7-2
D: NA

CDR3: CSVAQRLAGGHEQYF
DNA: TGCAGCGTTGCGCAAAGACTAGCGGGAGGCCACGAGCAGTACTTC
J: TRBJ2-7
size: NA
V: TRBV29-1
D: TRBD2

CDR3: CASSLSKREQYF
DNA: TGTGCCAGCAGTTTATCGAAGAGGGAGCAGTACTTC
J: TRBJ2-7
size: NA
V: TRBV28
D: NA

CDR3: CASSQVLDTYYGYTF
DNA: TGTGCCAGCAGCCAAGTACTGGACACCTACTATGGCTACACCTTC
J: TRBJ1-2
size: few
V: TRBV3-1
D: NA

CDR3: CASSVQGEQFF
DNA: TGCGCCAGCAGCGTACAGGGGGAGCAGTTCTTC
J: TRBJ2-1
size: few
V: TRBV5-1
D: TRBD1

CDR3: CASSKGQGSYEQYF
DNA: TGTGCCAGCAGCAAGGGACAGGGATCCTACGAGCAGTACTTC
J: TRBJ2-7
size: few
V: TRBV7-9
D: TRBD1

CDR3: CASLGLAGYNEQFF
DNA: TGTGCCAGCTTGGGACTAGCGGGATACAATGAGCAGTTCTTC
J: TRBJ2-1
size: many
V: TRBV6-2/TRBV6-3
D: TRBD2

CDR3: CSASSSGTGYIQYF
DNA: TGCAGTGCTAGTAGTAGCGGGACAGGATACATTCAGTACTTC
J: TRBJ2-4
size: many
V: TRBV20-1
D: NA

CDR3: CASSQDRQRYEQYF
DNA: TGCGCCAGCAGCCAAGATCGACAAAGATACGAGCAGTACTTC
J: TRBJ2-7
size: NA
V: TRBV4-3
D: NA

CDR3: CASSYTAGSSNQPQHF
DNA: TGTGCCAGCAGTTACACCGCAGGGAGTAGCAATCAGCCCCAGCATTTT
J: TRBJ1-5
size: NA
V: TRBV6-2/TRBV6-3
D: NA

CDR3: CSAREKWASDYEQYF
DNA: TGCAGTGCTAGAGAAAAATGGGCTAGCGATTACGAGCAGTACTTC
J: TRBJ2-7
size: few
V: TRBV20-1
D: NA

CDR3: CASSQGVGLRGYTF
DNA: TGCGCCAGCAGCCAAGGGGTTGGGCTGAGGGGCTACACCTTC
J: TRBJ1-2
size: few
V: TRBV4-3
D: NA

CDR3: CASSMAGEGYGYTF
DNA: TGTGCCAGTAGTATGGCAGGGGAGGGCTATGGCTACACCTTC
J: TRBJ1-2
size: NA
V: TRBV19
D: NA

CDR3: CASSLAAAGGSYNEQFF
DNA: TGTGCCAGCAGCTTAGCGGCAGCGGGAGGAAGTTACAATGAGCAGTTCTTC
J: TRBJ2-1
size: many
V: TRBV7-2
D: TRBD2

CDR3: CASSLVQYNEQFF
DNA: TGTGCCAGCAGCTTGGTTCAGTACAATGAGCAGTTCTTC
J: TRBJ2-1
size: many
V: TRBV5-6
D: NA

CDR3: CSARGWQGAQPQHF
DNA: TGCAGTGCTAGAGGTTGGCAGGGGGCTCAGCCCCAGCATTTT
J: TRBJ1-5
size: few
V: TRBV20-1
D: TRBD1

CDR3: CASSSPGSEETQYF
DNA: TGCGCCAGCAGCTCACCGGGTTCGGAAGAGACCCAGTACTTC
J: TRBJ2-5
size: many
V: TRBV5-1
D: NA

CDR3: CASSPGTSIYNEQFF
DNA: TGTGCCAGCAGCCCCGGGACTAGCATATACAATGAGCAGTTCTTC
J: TRBJ2-1
size: many
V: TRBV5-1
D: TRBD2

CDR3: CSATNPGLAGVGTQYF
DNA: TGCAGTGCCACTAACCCCGGACTAGCGGGAGTTGGTACGCAGTATTTT
J: TRBJ2-3
size: NA
V: TRBV20-1
D: TRBD2

CDR3: CASSRSPGQLYPADGYTF
DNA: TGTGCCAGCAGTCGTTCTCCGGGACAGCTATATCCAGCAGATGGCTACACCTTC
J: TRBJ1-2
size: NA
V: TRBV27
D: TRBD1

CDR3: CASSNSGGAYNEQFF
DNA: TGTGCCAGTAGTAATAGCGGGGGGGCTTACAATGAGCAGTTCTTC
J: TRBJ2-1
size: few
V: TRBV19
D: TRBD2

CDR3: CSASGGAINYEQYF
DNA: TGCAGTGCTAGTGGGGGGGCGATAAATTACGAGCAGTACTTC
J: TRBJ2-7
size: NA
V: TRBV20-1
D: NA

CDR3: CASSPTVMNTEAFF
DNA: TGTGCCAGCTCACCAACAGTCATGAACACTGAAGCTTTCTTT
J: TRBJ1-1
size: NA
V: TRBV18
D: NA

CDR3: CASSPEGLAIQLNEQFF
DNA: TGCGCCAGCAGCCCGGAGGGACTAGCGATACAATTGAATGAGCAGTTCTTC
J: TRBJ2-1
size: few
V: TRBV4-3
D: TRBD2

CDR3: CASSPNRSGAQYF
DNA: TGTGCCAGCAGTCCTAACAGGTCCGGGGCCCAGTACTTC
J: TRBJ2-5
size: NA
V: TRBV12-3/TRBV12-4
D: NA

CDR3: CASSYSTGALGETQYF
DNA: TGTGCCAGCAGTTACTCGACAGGGGCGCTAGGAGAGACCCAGTACTTC
J: TRBJ2-5
size: NA
V: TRBV6-5
D: TRBD1

CDR3: CASNTWGTEAFF
DNA: TGTGCCAGCAACACCTGGGGCACTGAAGCTTTCTTT
J: TRBJ1-1
size: NA
V: TRBV6-5
D: NA

CDR3: CASSQERGKAFF
DNA: TGTGCCAGCAGCCAAGAGCGAGGGAAAGCTTTCTTT
J: TRBJ1-1
size: NA
V: TRBV3-1
D: NA

CDR3: CASSQAVRDSPLHF
DNA: TGCGCCAGCAGCCAAGCTGTCAGGGACTCACCCCTCCACTTT
J: TRBJ1-6
size: NA
V: TRBV4-3
D: NA

CDR3: CSVTTTKGAIPEKLFF
DNA: TGCAGCGTCACTACCACCAAGGGGGCGATACCCGAAAAACTGTTTTTT
J: TRBJ1-4
size: NA
V: TRBV29-1
D: TRBD1

CDR3: CASTLGDTQYF
DNA: TGCGCCAGCACCCTCGGAGATACGCAGTATTTT
J: TRBJ2-3
size: NA
V: TRBV5-1
D: NA

CDR3: CASSPLRGDTDTQYF
DNA: TGTGCCAGCAGCCCATTGCGGGGGGACACAGATACGCAGTATTTT
J: TRBJ2-3
size: few
V: TRBV25-1
D: TRBD2